This TCR beta chain was observed in a study of blood T cell repertoires in COVID-19. For the study at large: Acute and convalescent COVID-19 samples came from the United States, Italy and Spain. In each case, the material was cDNA or gDNA derived from T cells, B-cell-depleted T cells, or PBMCs.

Original handling: Reference gene primer amplification in the assay estimated nucleated cell counts. Method: immunoSEQ multiplex PCR; TCRdb's copy keeps in-frame clones and lacks some. D and trimming come from the DNA, and the V and J calls and clone size come from that table. The sample lists 150,000 or so clones, just over 90% occurring once. Germline loops: CDR1 SGHAT, CDR2 FQNNGV. CDR3 length equals 13 residues. V was shortened by 3 bases and J by 10 bases, with 10 bases between the two germline ends. The sample consisted of peripheral blood. The receptor was derived from a man aged 18 to 30 with acute or convalescent COVID-19. The chain combines TRBV11-2 with TRBJ1-6, with no clear D. CDR3 region: CASSFRSGSPLHF. The DNA for the CDR3 is TGTGCCAGCAGCTTCCGATCAGGCTCACCCCTCCACTTT. The complete variable domain, with remaining parts taken from reference TRBV11-2 and TRBJ1-6, reads EAGVAQSPRYKIIEKRQSVAFWCNPISGHATLYWYQQILGQGPKLLIQFQNNGVVDDSQLPKDRFSAERLKGVDSTLKIQPAKLEDSAVYLCASSFRSGSPLHFGNGTRLTVT.